The clone carrying this T cell receptor (beta chain) has more than one count but fewer than ten. As yet, its antigen is unknown. These data originate in a study of CD8+ T cells in alopecia areata. Study-level background: Treated individuals took tofacitinib by mouth, 5 to 10 mg twice daily. Tofacitinib continued for 6 to 18 months and was then withheld for 6 months. Points from the study as a whole: Normal-skin resident alphabeta T cells also appear among scalp sample sequences.

CDR1 and CDR2 (germline): LGHNA, YNFKEQ. Trimming removed 1 base at V and 0 bases at J, with 10 bases between. This CDR3 contains 16 residues. TCR sequencing used cDNA made by reverse transcription of extracted RNA. Using immunoSEQ multiplex PCR, the repertoire was profiled, and TCRdb retains in-frame clones only, with some absent. The sample comprises some 200,000 clones, around 60% of which are singletons, and about 14% rests with the top ten. Those with alopecia areata gave lesional scalp punch biopsies and peripheral blood. The V and J genes are TRBV4-2 and TRBJ1-5, with D perhaps TRBD1 (6 bases). The specimen was CD4+ T cells sorted from blood, collected at week 0. The receptor comes from a human donor with alopecia areata. CDR3 coding DNA: TGTGCCAGCAGCCAAGGGGGGCTCTATAGCAATCAGCCCCAGCATTTT. It specifies CASSQGGLYSNQPQHF.